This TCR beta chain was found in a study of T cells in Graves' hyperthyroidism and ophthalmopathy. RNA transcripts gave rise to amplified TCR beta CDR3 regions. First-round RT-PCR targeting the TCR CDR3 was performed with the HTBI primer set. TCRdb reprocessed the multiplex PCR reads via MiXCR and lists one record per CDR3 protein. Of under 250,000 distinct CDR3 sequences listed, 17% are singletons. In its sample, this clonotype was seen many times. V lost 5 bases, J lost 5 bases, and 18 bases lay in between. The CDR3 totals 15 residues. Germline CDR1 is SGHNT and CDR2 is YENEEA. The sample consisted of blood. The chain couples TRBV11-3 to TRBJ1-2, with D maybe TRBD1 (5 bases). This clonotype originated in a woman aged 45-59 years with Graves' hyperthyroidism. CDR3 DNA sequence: TGTGCCAGCAGCGAGCGCGCAGGGACGGAATATGGCTACACCTTC. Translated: CASSERAGTEYGYTF.